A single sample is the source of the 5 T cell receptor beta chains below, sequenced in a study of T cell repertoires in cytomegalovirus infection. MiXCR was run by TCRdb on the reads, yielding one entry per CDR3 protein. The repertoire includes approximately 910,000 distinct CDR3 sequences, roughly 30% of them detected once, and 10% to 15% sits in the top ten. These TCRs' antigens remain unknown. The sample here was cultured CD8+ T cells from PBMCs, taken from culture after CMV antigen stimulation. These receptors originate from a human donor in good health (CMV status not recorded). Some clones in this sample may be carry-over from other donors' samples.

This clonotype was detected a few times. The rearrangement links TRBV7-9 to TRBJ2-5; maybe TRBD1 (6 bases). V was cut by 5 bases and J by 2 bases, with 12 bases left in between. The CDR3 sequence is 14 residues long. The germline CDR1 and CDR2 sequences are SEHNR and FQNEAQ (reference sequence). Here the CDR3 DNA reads TGTGCCAGCAGCCCATCGGACAGACAAGAGACCCAGTACTTC. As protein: CASSPSDRQETQYF.

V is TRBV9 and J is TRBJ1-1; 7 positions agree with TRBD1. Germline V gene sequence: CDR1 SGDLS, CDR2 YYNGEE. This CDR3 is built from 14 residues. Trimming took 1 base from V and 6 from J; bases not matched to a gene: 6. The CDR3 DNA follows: TGTGCCAGCAGCGTAACCCCAGGGGGTCCTGAAGCTTTCTTT. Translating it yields CASSVTPGGPEAFF. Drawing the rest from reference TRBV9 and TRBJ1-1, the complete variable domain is DSGVTQTPKHLITATGQRVTLRCSPRSGDLSVYWYQQSLDQGLQFLIQYYNGEERAKGNILERFSAQQFPDLHSELNLSSLELGDSALYFCASSVTPGGPEAFFGQGTRLTVV.

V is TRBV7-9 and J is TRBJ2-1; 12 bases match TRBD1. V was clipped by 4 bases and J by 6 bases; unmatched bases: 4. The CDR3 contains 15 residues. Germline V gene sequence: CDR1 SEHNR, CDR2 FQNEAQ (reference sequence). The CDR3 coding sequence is TGTGCCAGCAGCTCTCGGGACAGGGGGCCCAATGAGCAGTTCTTC. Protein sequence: CASSSRDRGPNEQFF. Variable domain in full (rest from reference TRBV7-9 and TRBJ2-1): DTGVSQNPRHKITKRGQNVTFRCDPISEHNRLYWYRQTLGQGPEFLTYFQNEAQLEKSRLLSDRFSAERPKGSFSTLEIQRTEQGDSAMYLCASSSRDRGPNEQFFGPGTRLTVL.

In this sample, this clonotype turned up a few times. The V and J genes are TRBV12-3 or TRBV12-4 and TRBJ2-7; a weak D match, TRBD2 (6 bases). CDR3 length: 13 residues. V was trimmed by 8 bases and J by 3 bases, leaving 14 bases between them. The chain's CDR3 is CASAGETSYEQYF. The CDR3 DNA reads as TGTGCCAGCGCTGGGGAGACTAGCTACGAGCAGTACTTC.

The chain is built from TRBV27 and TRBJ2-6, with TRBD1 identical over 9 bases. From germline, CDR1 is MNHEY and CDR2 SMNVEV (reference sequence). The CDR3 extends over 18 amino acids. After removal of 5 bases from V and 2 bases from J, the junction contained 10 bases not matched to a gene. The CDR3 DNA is TGTGCCAGCAGTAACCGGGACAGGGTTACTCCTGGGGCCAACGTCCTGACTTTC. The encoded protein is CASSNRDRVTPGANVLTF.